This TCR beta chain was sequenced for a study of CD8 T cells in ankylosing spondylitis. Whole-study results and caveats: A motif of several highly homologous TCR beta variants was seen as apparently characteristic of ankylosing spondylitis blood. Reports of some motif variants in reactive arthritis synovial fluid and blood predate this one. Disease-linked clones were CD8+ and relatively rare in peripheral blood. According to the report, clones linked to the disease were significantly enriched in matched synovial fluid samples taken from ankylosing spondylitis patients.

Germline V gives CDR1 MNHNS, CDR2 SASEGT. The CDR3 extends over 14 amino acids. Unmatched junction bases numbered 4, after V lost 7 bases and J lost 2 bases. TCRdb processed the 5' RACE reads anew with MiXCR; each CDR3 protein has one entry. Found here are roughly 400,000 distinct CDR3 sequences, about 20% of them singletons; the top ten hold around 16%. Points on this clonotype: Its antigen is still unknown.

Input material: blood, either unsorted or a sorted T cell fraction (not recorded which). The sequence derives from a male donor with ankylosing spondylitis. The chain uses TRBV6-1 and TRBJ2-7, with 11 bases matching TRBD2. The CDR3 loop is CASILTSGAYEQYF. In DNA, the CDR3 is TGTGCCAGCATCTTGACTAGCGGGGCCTACGAGCAGTACTTC.